This TCR beta chain was identified during a study of Graves' ophthalmopathy and Graves' hyperthyroidism. Germline CDR1 and CDR2: SEHNR and FQNEAQ (reference sequence). V was cut by 5 bases and J by 7 bases, with 14 bases left in between. This CDR3 comprises 13 residues. Included hyperthyroidism patients were aged 18 to 65 and newly diagnosed (under 2 months' duration). Patients were excluded if they had other autoimmune diseases or uncontrolled infections, and likewise if pregnancy or lactation applied. Amplification targeted the TCR beta CDR3 regions, with RNA transcripts as the source material. An opening RT-PCR round employed HTBI primers and preceded a second-round multiplex PCR. TCRdb re-called the multiplex PCR reads with MiXCR, one entry per CDR3 protein. The data show around 1.1 million distinct CDR3 sequences, about 38% seen once. Concerning this clonotype itself: Its antigen is currently unknown.

Study-wide findings and caveats: Blood samples also showed most expanded thyroid clonotypes exceeding 0.001 frequency. Prediction of ophthalmopathy progression reached about 71% sensitivity and 72% to 80% specificity.

This receptor was obtained from an adult man with Graves' hyperthyroidism. The gene calls are TRBV7-9 and TRBJ1-1; weak D call: TRBD1 (5 bases). Sequences were obtained from peripheral blood or thyroid tissue (not recorded which). CDR3 loop: CASSVKGRGEAFF. CDR3 in DNA: TGTGCCAGCAGCGTTAAGGGGCGGGGTGAAGCTTTCTTT.